These 22 T cell receptor beta chains share one sample of origin, sequenced in a study of T cell repertoires in cytomegalovirus infection. TCRdb re-called the reads through MiXCR, storing one row per CDR3 protein. The sample shows fewer than 300,000 distinct CDR3 sequences, more than 20% of them seen only once. Sequencing was carried out using PBMCs. These receptors all stem from a human donor in good health (CMV status not recorded). Some clones in this sample may be carry-over from other donors' samples.

This clonotype appeared a few times. The chain is built from TRBV20-1 and TRBJ2-5; D is tentatively TRBD1 or TRBD2 (6 bases each). V lost 0 bases and J 4 bases, leaving 18 bases between the germline ends. This CDR3 contains 16 residues. Germline CDR1 reads DFQATT; CDR2 reads SNEGSKA (reference sequence). The CDR3 protein is CSARDMSGGGLETQYF. The CDR3 nucleotides read TGCAGTGCTAGAGATATGAGCGGAGGGGGTTTAGAGACCCAGTACTTC.

The chain couples TRBV29-1 to TRBJ2-5, with D possibly TRBD2 on 6 matching bases. This CDR3 is built from 14 residues. The germline gives CDR1 SQVTM, CDR2 ANQGSEA. Trimming left V 6 bases short and J 5 bases short, with 19 bases between. The CDR3 DNA reads as TGCAGCGTCTCGGGACTCATAACGAGTGAGACCCAGTACTTC. Translation gives CSVSGLITSETQYF.

The V call is TRBV7-8, the J call TRBJ1-1; the match to TRBD1 covers 10 bases. With 5 bases clipped from V and 4 bases from J, the junction kept 10 bases outside the gene matches. The length of the CDR3 is 16 residues. Per the germline V gene, CDR1 is SGHVS and CDR2 is FQNEAQ. The CDR3 DNA is TGTGCCAGCAGCATCCGGGACAGGGGAAGGAGCACTGAAGCTTTCTTT. Its protein product is CASSIRDRGRSTEAFF.

This clonotype was counted between two and nine times. The chain carries TRBV20-1 and TRBJ2-1, with D perhaps matching TRBD2 (5 bases). This CDR3 is built from 13 residues. Per germline, CDR1 DFQATT and CDR2 SNEGSKA (reference sequence). The germline V and J ends were trimmed by 6 bases and 0 bases, with 9 bases remaining between them. Here the CDR3 DNA reads TGCAGTGCCACCAGCGGCTCCTACAATGAGCAGTTCTTC. Translating gives CSATSGSYNEQFF.

This clonotype turned up a few times. This chain joins TRBV27 and TRBJ2-7, with D maybe TRBD2 (5 bases). Trimming took 3 bases from V and 3 from J, leaving 18 bases between them. The germline V gene encodes CDR1 MNHEY and CDR2 SMNVEV (reference sequence). This CDR3 has 16 residues. The CDR3 protein is CASSFPGVYGFYEQYV. As DNA, the CDR3 is TGTGCCAGCAGTTTCCCCGGGGTGTACGGGTTCTACGAGCAGTACGTC.

This clonotype showed up many times. V usage is TRBV7-3 and J usage is TRBJ1-1; 8 positions agree with TRBD1. After removal of 5 bases from V and 7 bases from J, the junction contained 12 bases not matched to a gene. CDR1 is SGHTA and CDR2 is FQGTGA in the germline V gene. The CDR3 extends over 15 amino acids. The CDR3: CASSPGQGHHYEAFF. CDR3 coding DNA: TGTGCCAGCAGCCCAGGACAGGGCCACCACTATGAAGCTTTCTTT.

This rearrangement joins TRBV12-3 or TRBV12-4 to TRBJ1-1; D is perhaps TRBD1 (6 bases). This CDR3 spans 15 amino acids. Trimming removed 2 bases at V and 2 bases at J, with 12 bases between. The CDR3 region has the DNA TGTGCCAGCAGTTTAATACAGGGAGGAAACACTGAAGCTTTCTTT. Translating it yields CASSLIQGGNTEAFF.

V gene TRBV6-6 combines with J gene TRBJ2-4; D is uncertain. Germline CDR1 and CDR2: MNHNY and SVGAGI (reference sequence). Trimming shortened V by 10 bases and J by 7 bases, and 14 bases separated the two germline ends. CDR3 size: 12 residues. DNA for the CDR3: TGTGCCACCACTCGGGCAAACAACATTCAGTACTTC. The encoded protein is CATTRANNIQYF.

A few counts support this clonotype. The CDR3 DNA sequence: TGTGCCAGCAGTTCAAAGAATGAGCAGTTCTTC. Translated, it gives CASSSKNEQFF. The chain joins TRBV12-3 or TRBV12-4 to TRBJ2-1, with D hard to call. V was trimmed by 4 bases and J by 7 bases, leaving 5 bases between them. This CDR3 comprises 11 residues.

This sequence joins TRBV20-1 and TRBJ1-1, with D hard to call. V was cut by 0 bases and J by 1 base, with 6 bases left in between. Germline V gives CDR1 DFQATT, CDR2 SNEGSKA (reference sequence). The CDR3 is made up of 13 amino acids. CDR3 sequence (DNA): TGCAGTGCTAGAGATCCTGAGAACACTGAAGCTTTCTTT. Translation gives CSARDPENTEAFF.

This clonotype has a count of ten or more. As DNA, the CDR3 is TGTGCCAGCAGCTTAGGATCCGGGCACACTGAAGCTTTCTTT. It translates to CASSLGSGHTEAFF. This chain links TRBV7-2 with TRBJ1-1; D gene uncertain. Germline values: CDR1 SGHTA, CDR2 FQGNSA. CDR3 length: 14 amino acids. Trimming took 1 base from V and 3 from J, leaving 9 bases between them.

The chain recombines TRBV5-4 with TRBJ2-1; 8 bases match TRBD1. Germline-derived CDR1 and CDR2 are SGHNT and YYREEE (reference sequence). CDR3 length: 15 residues. The ends lost 0 bases at V and 8 bases at J; junction bases unmatched: 7. CDR3 DNA sequence: TGTGCCAGCAGCTTGGACACGCGGACAGGGCATGAGCAGTTCTTC. It is translated as CASSLDTRTGHEQFF.

A few counts support this clonotype. V and J are TRBV5-1 and TRBJ2-7; D is ambiguous. The CDR3 is 15 amino acids. CDR1 is SGHRS and CDR2 is YFSETQ in the germline V gene. The ends were cut back, 3 bases at V and 6 bases at J, with 19 bases in the middle. The CDR3 bases are TGCGCCAGCAGCTCGACCGGGCCCCGAATTGCCGAGCAGTACTTC. Residues: CASSSTGPRIAEQYF.

This clonotype came up many times. This chain uses TRBV7-6 with TRBJ1-1; D uncertain. The V gene lost 7 bases and the J gene lost 5 bases, with 11 bases spanning the gap. There are 12 residues in the CDR3. CDR1 SGHVS and CDR2 FNYEAQ come from the germline V gene. The CDR3 here is CASISRETEAFF. The DNA for the CDR3 is TGTGCCAGCATATCCCGCGAAACTGAAGCTTTCTTT.

This clonotype has just a few counts. The rearrangement links TRBV29-1 to TRBJ2-7; TRBD2 agrees at 7 bases. J was trimmed by 5 bases and V by 4 bases; bases with no gene match: 5. Germline V gene lookup returns CDR1 SQVTM and CDR2 ANQGSEA. The CDR3 length is 12 residues. CDR3 in DNA: TGCAGCGTTGTGGCGGGGGTTCACGAGCAGTACTTC. Amino acids: CSVVAGVHEQYF.

This clonotype occurred a few times. The J gene is TRBJ1-4, the V gene TRBV3-1, with TRBD1 identical over 7 bases. J gave up 3 bases and V 2 bases, and 3 bases lay outside the gene matches. CDR1 LGHDT and CDR2 YNNKEL come from the germline V gene (reference sequence). This CDR3 has 15 residues. Here the CDR3 DNA reads TGTGCCAGCAGCCAAAACAGGGGTGCTAATGAAAAACTGTTTTTT. Encoded protein: CASSQNRGANEKLFF.

At least ten counts were recorded for this clonotype. The chain uses TRBV11-2 and TRBJ2-4; perhaps TRBD2 as D (7 bases). This CDR3 is 17 amino acids long. The V end was cut by 6 bases, the J end by 1 base, with 19 bases between. Germline V CDR1 and CDR2: SGHAT, FQNNGV. CDR3 DNA sequence: TGTGCCAGCAGGTCCGTGGGGGGGCGGAAGGCCAAAAACATTCAGTACTTC. The encoded protein is CASRSVGGRKAKNIQYF.

A few counts support this clonotype. The genes are TRBV7-8 and TRBJ1-1; D is perhaps TRBD1 (6 bases). The CDR3 totals 12 residues. The V and J ends lost 2 bases and 11 bases respectively, with 12 bases between them. In germline, CDR1 is SGHVS, CDR2 FQNEAQ. CDR3 amino acids: CASSLQGWWAFF. Here the CDR3 DNA reads TGTGCCAGCAGCTTACAGGGGTGGTGGGCTTTCTTT. Using reference TRBV7-8 and TRBJ1-1 for the parts outside the CDR3, the full variable domain is GAGVSQSPRYKVAKRGQDVALRCDPISGHVSLFWYQQALGQGPEFLTYFQNEAQLDKSGLPSDRFFAERPEGSVSTLKIQRTQQEDSAVYLCASSLQGWWAFFGQGTRLTVV.

The chain uses TRBV20-1 and TRBJ2-5; D gene uncertain. The CDR3 sequence is 14 residues long. V dropped 2 bases and J dropped 1 base, with 11 bases sitting between them. Germline-derived CDR1 and CDR2 are DFQATT and SNEGSKA (reference sequence). The CDR3: CSARPATGQETQYF. CDR3 DNA sequence: TGCAGTGCTAGACCCGCGACTGGCCAAGAGACCCAGTACTTC.

DNA of the CDR3: TGTGCCAGCATCGGCGGACTATCTACAGATACGCAGTATTTT. This codes for CASIGGLSTDTQYF. This chain links TRBV12-3 or TRBV12-4 with TRBJ2-3; D might be TRBD2 (6 bases). This CDR3 region has 14 residues. The germline V and J ends were trimmed by 7 bases and 3 bases, with 14 bases remaining between them.

The V call is TRBV20-1, the J call TRBJ2-5; 7 nucleotides line up with TRBD2. The junction had 6 bases not matched to a gene; V was cut back by 4 bases and J by 4 bases. CDR1 and CDR2 (germline): DFQATT, SNEGSKA (reference sequence). The CDR3 covers 13 residues. The CDR3 sequence: CSAMASGPETQYF. The CDR3 region has the DNA TGCAGTGCTATGGCTAGCGGCCCAGAGACCCAGTACTTC.

This clonotype was counted at least ten times. J is TRBJ2-7 and V is TRBV5-1; 13 nucleotides agree with TRBD2. CDR1 is SGHRS and CDR2 is YFSETQ in the germline V gene. J was trimmed by 1 base and V by 0 bases; bases with no gene match: 1. The length of the CDR3 is 16 residues. Here the CDR3 reads CASSLGLAGGSYEQYF. In DNA form, the CDR3 reads TGCGCCAGCAGCTTGGGACTAGCGGGAGGATCCTACGAGCAGTACTTC.